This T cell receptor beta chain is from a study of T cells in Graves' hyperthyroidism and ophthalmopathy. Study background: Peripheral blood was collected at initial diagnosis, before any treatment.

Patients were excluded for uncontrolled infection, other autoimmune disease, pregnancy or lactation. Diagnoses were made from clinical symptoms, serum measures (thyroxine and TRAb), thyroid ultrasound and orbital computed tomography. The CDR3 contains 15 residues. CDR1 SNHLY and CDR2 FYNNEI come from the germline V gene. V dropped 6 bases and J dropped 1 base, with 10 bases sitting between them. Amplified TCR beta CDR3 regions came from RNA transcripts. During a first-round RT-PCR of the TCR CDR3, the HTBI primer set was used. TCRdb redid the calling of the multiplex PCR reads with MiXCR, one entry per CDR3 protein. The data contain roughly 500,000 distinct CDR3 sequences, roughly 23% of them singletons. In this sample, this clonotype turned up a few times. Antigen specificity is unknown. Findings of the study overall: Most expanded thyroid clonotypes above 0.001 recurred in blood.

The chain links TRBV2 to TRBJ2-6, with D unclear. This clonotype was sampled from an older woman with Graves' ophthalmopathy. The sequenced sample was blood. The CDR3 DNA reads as TGTGCCAGCAGCAGAGTCGGGTCTGGGGCCAACGTCCTGACTTTC. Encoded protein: CASSRVGSGANVLTF.